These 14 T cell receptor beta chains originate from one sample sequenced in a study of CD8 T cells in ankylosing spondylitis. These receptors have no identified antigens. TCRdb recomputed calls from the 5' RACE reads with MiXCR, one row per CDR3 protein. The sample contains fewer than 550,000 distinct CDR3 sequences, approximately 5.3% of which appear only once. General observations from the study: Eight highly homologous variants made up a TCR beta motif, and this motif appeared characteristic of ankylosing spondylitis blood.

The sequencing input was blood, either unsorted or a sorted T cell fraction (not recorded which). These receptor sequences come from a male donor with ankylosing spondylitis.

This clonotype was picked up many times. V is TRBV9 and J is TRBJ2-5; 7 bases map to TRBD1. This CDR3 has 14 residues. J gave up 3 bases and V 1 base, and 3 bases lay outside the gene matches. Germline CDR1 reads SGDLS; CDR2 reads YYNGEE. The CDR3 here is CASSVPDREETQYF. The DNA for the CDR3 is TGTGCCAGCAGCGTACCCGACAGGGAAGAGACCCAGTACTTC.

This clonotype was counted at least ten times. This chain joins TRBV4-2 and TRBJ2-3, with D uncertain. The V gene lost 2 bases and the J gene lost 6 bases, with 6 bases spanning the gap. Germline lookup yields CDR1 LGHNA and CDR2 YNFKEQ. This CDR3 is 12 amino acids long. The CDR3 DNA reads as TGTGCCAGCAGCCAACCGGTCGATACGCAGTATTTT. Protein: CASSQPVDTQYF.

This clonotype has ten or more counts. In DNA form, the CDR3 reads TGTGCCAGCAGCCCACAGGGGGTTCGAACTGAAGCTTTCTTT. It translates to CASSPQGVRTEAFF. J is TRBJ1-1 and V is TRBV25-1, with 8 bases fitting TRBD1. Germline assignment: CDR1 MGHDK and CDR2 SYGVNS. J was trimmed by 5 bases and V by 6 bases; bases with no gene match: 8. The CDR3 spans 14 residues.

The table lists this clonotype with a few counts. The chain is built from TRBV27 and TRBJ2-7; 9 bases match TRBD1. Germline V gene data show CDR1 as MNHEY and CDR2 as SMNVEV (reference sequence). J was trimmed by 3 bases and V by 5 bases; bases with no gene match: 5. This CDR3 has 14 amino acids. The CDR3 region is CASSKDRGGYEQYF. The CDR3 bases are TGTGCCAGCAGTAAAGACAGGGGGGGCTACGAGCAGTACTTC.

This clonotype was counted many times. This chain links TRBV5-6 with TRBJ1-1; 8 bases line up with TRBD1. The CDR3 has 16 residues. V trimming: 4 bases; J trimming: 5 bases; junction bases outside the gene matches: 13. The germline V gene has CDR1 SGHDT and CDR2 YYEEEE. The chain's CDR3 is CASSQDRVSPSTEAFF. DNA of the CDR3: TGTGCCAGCAGCCAGGACAGGGTGAGTCCGAGTACTGAAGCTTTCTTT.

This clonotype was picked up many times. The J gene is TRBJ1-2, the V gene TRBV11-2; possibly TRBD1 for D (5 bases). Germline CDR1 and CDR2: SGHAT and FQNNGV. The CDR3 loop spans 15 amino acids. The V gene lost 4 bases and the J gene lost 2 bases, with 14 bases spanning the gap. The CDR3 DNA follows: TGTGCCAGCAGCTCCCCGGGGGGAGGGAACTATGGCTACACCTTC. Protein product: CASSSPGGGNYGYTF.

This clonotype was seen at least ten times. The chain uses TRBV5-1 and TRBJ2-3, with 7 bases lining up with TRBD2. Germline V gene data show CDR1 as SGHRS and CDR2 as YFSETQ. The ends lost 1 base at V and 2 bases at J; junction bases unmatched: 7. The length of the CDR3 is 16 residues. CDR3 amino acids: CASSLWGGEPTDTQYF. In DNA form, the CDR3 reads TGCGCCAGCAGCTTGTGGGGGGGGGAGCCCACAGATACGCAGTATTTT.

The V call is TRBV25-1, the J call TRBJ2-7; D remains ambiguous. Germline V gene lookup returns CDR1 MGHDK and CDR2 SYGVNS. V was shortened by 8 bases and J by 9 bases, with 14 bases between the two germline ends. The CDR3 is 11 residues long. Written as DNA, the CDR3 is TGTGCCAGCCGCAGCAGTACGAGGCAGTACTTC. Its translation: CASRSSTRQYF.

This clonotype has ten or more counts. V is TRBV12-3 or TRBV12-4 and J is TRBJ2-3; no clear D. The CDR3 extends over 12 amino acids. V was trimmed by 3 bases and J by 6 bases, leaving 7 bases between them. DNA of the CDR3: TGTGCCAGCAGTTTTCGGCCTGATACGCAGTATTTT. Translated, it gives CASSFRPDTQYF.

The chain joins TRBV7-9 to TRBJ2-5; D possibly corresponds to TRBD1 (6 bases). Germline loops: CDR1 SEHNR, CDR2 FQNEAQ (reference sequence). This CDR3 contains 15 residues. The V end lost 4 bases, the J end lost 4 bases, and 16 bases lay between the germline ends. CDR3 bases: TGTGCCAGCAGCTCGGACAGCGCGGCAGGAGAGACCCAGTACTTC. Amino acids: CASSSDSAAGETQYF.

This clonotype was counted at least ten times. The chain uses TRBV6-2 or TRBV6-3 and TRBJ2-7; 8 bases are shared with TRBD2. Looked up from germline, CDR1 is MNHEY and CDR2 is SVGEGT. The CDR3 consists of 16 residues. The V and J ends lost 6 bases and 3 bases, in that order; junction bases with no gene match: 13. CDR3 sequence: CASSTVTGLVFYEQYF. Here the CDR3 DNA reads TGTGCCAGCAGCACCGTAACGGGACTAGTTTTCTACGAGCAGTACTTC.

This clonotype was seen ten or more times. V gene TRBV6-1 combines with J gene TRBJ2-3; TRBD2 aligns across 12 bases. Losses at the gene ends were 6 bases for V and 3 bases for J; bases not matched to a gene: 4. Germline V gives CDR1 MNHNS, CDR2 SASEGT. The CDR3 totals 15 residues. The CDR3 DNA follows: TGTGCCAGCAGCAAACTAGCGGGAGGAACAGATACGCAGTATTTT. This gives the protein CASSKLAGGTDTQYF.

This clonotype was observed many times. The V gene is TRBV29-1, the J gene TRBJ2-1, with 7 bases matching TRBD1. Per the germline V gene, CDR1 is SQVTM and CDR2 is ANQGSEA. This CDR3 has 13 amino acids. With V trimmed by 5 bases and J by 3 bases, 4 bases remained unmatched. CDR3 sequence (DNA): TGCAGCGTTCCCGGGACAGTCTACAATGAGCAGTTCTTC. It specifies CSVPGTVYNEQFF.

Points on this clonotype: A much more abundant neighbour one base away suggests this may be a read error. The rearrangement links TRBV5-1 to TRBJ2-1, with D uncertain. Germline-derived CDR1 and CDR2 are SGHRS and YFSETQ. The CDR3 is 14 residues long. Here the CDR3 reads CASMPRSGYNERFF. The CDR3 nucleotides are TGCGCCAGCATGCCCCGGTCAGGCTACAATGAGCGGTTCTTC.